The 14 T cell receptor beta chains reported below all come from one sample, sequenced in a study of blood T cell repertoires in COVID-19. Repertoires were generated with immunoSEQ multiplex PCR, while TCRdb's copy carries only in-frame clones and drops some. The data contain a few hundred thousand clones, approximately 86% of them singletons. Input material: peripheral blood. The receptors were sampled from a human donor in a cohort sampled during active COVID-19.

CDR3 sequence: CASSEQVNQPQHF. CDR3 in DNA: TGTGCCAGCAGTGAACAGGTCAATCAGCCCCAGCATTTT. The genes are TRBV6-1 and TRBJ1-5; D is ambiguous. Germline V gene data show CDR1 as MNHNS and CDR2 as SASEGT. The CDR3 covers 13 residues. Between the trimmed V and J ends, which lost 2 bases and 3 bases, there was a span of 5 bases.

This clone was found a few times. Different DNA sequences within this sample yield the same CDR3. J is TRBJ1-5 and V is TRBV19; 9 bases are a match to TRBD1. The CDR3 is 15 amino acids. In germline, CDR1 is LNHDA, CDR2 SQIVND (reference sequence). The V and J ends lost 1 base and 2 bases, in that order; junction bases with no gene match: 0. The CDR3 here is CASSIGTGGNQPQHF. CDR3 bases: TGTGCCAGTAGTATAGGGACAGGGGGCAATCAGCCCCAGCATTTT.

This clone was observed once. V usage is TRBV30 and J usage is TRBJ2-7; 7 bases align to TRBD2. CDR3 length equals 13 residues. Looked up from germline, CDR1 is GTSNPN and CDR2 is SVGIG (reference sequence). Trimming removed 5 bases from V and 4 bases from J; junction bases left unmatched: 8. CDR3 residues: CAWGRELDYEQYF. The DNA of the CDR3 is TGTGCCTGGGGGCGGGAGCTTGATTACGAGCAGTACTTC.

This clone was detected a few times. V usage is TRBV6-5 and J usage is TRBJ2-3; 7 nucleotides match TRBD1. The CDR3 extends over 14 amino acids. The V gene end was trimmed by 0 bases and the J gene end by 4 bases; junction bases not matched to a gene: 1. Germline values: CDR1 MNHEY, CDR2 SVGAGI. The CDR3 nucleotides read TGTGCCAGCAGTTACTCGACAGGGCCAGATACGCAGTATTTT. As protein: CASSYSTGPDTQYF.

The chain is built from TRBV30 and TRBJ2-2; the match to TRBD2 covers 7 bases. The CDR3 covers 15 residues. The V and J ends lost 1 base and 0 bases, in that order; junction bases with no gene match: 2. Germline assignment: CDR1 GTSNPN and CDR2 SVGIG (reference sequence). CDR3 nucleotide sequence: TGTGCCTGGAGTGAACGGGGGGCGAACACCGGGGAGCTGTTTTTT. It codes for CAWSERGANTGELFF.

Only one count was recorded for this clone. The chain uses TRBV7-9 and TRBJ2-5; 7 positions match TRBD2. Germline CDR1 SEHNR, CDR2 FQNEAQ (reference sequence). J lost 0 bases, V lost 7 bases, and 8 bases had no gene match. The CDR3 has 15 amino acids. CDR3 nucleotides: TGTGCCAGCAAGTCCCTGGGGGGGTACCAAGAGACCCAGTACTTC. This encodes CASKSLGGYQETQYF. The full variable domain, with the rest looked up from reference TRBV7-9 and TRBJ2-5, is DTGVSQNPRHKITKRGQNVTFRCDPISEHNRLYWYRQTLGQGPEFLTYFQNEAQLEKSRLLSDRFSAERPKGSFSTLEIQRTEQGDSAMYLCASKSLGGYQETQYFGPGTRLLVL.

This clone was counted many times. The chain has TRBV25-1 and TRBJ2-1; 8 bases line up with TRBD2. This CDR3 has 15 amino acids. The ends lost 5 bases at V and 4 bases at J; junction bases unmatched: 7. CDR1 and CDR2 from the germline V gene are MGHDK and SYGVNS. The CDR3 here is CASSPPSGFYNEQFF. The CDR3 nucleotides read TGTGCCAGCAGTCCTCCTAGCGGGTTTTACAATGAGCAGTTCTTC. Filled out from reference TRBV25-1 and TRBJ2-1, the complete variable domain reads EADIYQTPRYLVIGTGKKITLECSQTMGHDKMYWYQQDPGMELHLIHYSYGVNSTEKGDLSSESTVSRIRTEHFPLTLESARPSHTSQYLCASSPPSGFYNEQFFGPGTRLTVL.

The rearrangement joins TRBV9 to TRBJ2-7; 7 bases match TRBD2. CDR3 length equals 15 residues. Germline CDR1 reads SGDLS; CDR2 reads YYNGEE. V lost 0 bases to trimming and J lost 5 bases; unmatched junction nucleotides: 8. The CDR3 coding sequence is TGTGCCAGCAGCGTAGGTCCCCTAGCGGAAGACGAGCAGTACTTC. This encodes CASSVGPLAEDEQYF.

CDR3 in amino acids: CASSEGSSNSEQYF. Here the CDR3 DNA reads TGTGCCAGCAGTGAAGGGAGCTCCAATAGCGAGCAGTACTTC. This rearrangement joins TRBV6-1 to TRBJ2-7; D not certain. Deletions cut 1 base from V and 6 bases from J, with 13 bases between. The CDR3 is 14 residues long. Germline V lookup: CDR1 MNHNS, CDR2 SASEGT.

The chain joins TRBV5-4 to TRBJ2-1; TRBD2 aligns across 8 bases. V lost 2 bases, J lost 6 bases, and 1 base stayed unmatched. Germline V gene sequence: CDR1 SGHNT, CDR2 YYREEE (reference sequence). CDR3 length: 13 residues. Here the CDR3 DNA reads TGTGCCAGCAGCTTTCTAGCGGGCAATGAGCAGTTCTTC. Protein product: CASSFLAGNEQFF.

The rearrangement joins TRBV24-1 to TRBJ2-1, with a possible D match to TRBD1 (6 bases). Deletions cut 8 bases from V and 8 bases from J, with 18 bases between. The CDR3 is made up of 14 amino acids. CDR1 KGHDR and CDR2 SFDVKD come from the germline V gene. The CDR3 is CATNSRDTGDEQFF. The DNA for the CDR3 is TGTGCCACCAACTCTCGGGACACTGGCGATGAGCAGTTCTTC.

The chain is built from TRBV7-9 and TRBJ1-5; TRBD1 is a possible D gene (6 bases). This CDR3 has 14 amino acids. The germline V gene encodes CDR1 SEHNR and CDR2 FQNEAQ (reference sequence). The V end lost 5 bases, the J end lost 1 base, and 9 bases lay between the germline ends. The CDR3: CASSPTGSNQPQHF. CDR3 bases: TGTGCCAGCAGCCCTACAGGGAGCAATCAGCCCCAGCATTTT.

This sequence joins TRBV7-9 and TRBJ2-2; tentative D call: TRBD1 (5 bases). This CDR3 has 16 residues. The V end was cut by 1 base, the J end by 4 bases, with 13 bases between. CDR1 SEHNR and CDR2 FQNEAQ come from the germline V gene (reference sequence). CDR3 loop: CASSLVRGMSTGELFF. The CDR3 nucleotides read TGTGCCAGCAGCTTAGTAAGGGGAATGAGCACCGGGGAGCTGTTTTTT.

The V call is TRBV25-1, the J call TRBJ2-1, with 12 bases that match TRBD2. V was clipped by 5 bases and J by 9 bases; unmatched bases: 17. Germline V lookup: CDR1 MGHDK, CDR2 SYGVNS. This CDR3 is built from 18 residues. The CDR3 DNA is TGTGCCAGCAGTCCTCAACACCCGACTAGCGGGAGAGGAGGTGAGCAGTTCTTC. Its protein product is CASSPQHPTSGRGGEQFF.